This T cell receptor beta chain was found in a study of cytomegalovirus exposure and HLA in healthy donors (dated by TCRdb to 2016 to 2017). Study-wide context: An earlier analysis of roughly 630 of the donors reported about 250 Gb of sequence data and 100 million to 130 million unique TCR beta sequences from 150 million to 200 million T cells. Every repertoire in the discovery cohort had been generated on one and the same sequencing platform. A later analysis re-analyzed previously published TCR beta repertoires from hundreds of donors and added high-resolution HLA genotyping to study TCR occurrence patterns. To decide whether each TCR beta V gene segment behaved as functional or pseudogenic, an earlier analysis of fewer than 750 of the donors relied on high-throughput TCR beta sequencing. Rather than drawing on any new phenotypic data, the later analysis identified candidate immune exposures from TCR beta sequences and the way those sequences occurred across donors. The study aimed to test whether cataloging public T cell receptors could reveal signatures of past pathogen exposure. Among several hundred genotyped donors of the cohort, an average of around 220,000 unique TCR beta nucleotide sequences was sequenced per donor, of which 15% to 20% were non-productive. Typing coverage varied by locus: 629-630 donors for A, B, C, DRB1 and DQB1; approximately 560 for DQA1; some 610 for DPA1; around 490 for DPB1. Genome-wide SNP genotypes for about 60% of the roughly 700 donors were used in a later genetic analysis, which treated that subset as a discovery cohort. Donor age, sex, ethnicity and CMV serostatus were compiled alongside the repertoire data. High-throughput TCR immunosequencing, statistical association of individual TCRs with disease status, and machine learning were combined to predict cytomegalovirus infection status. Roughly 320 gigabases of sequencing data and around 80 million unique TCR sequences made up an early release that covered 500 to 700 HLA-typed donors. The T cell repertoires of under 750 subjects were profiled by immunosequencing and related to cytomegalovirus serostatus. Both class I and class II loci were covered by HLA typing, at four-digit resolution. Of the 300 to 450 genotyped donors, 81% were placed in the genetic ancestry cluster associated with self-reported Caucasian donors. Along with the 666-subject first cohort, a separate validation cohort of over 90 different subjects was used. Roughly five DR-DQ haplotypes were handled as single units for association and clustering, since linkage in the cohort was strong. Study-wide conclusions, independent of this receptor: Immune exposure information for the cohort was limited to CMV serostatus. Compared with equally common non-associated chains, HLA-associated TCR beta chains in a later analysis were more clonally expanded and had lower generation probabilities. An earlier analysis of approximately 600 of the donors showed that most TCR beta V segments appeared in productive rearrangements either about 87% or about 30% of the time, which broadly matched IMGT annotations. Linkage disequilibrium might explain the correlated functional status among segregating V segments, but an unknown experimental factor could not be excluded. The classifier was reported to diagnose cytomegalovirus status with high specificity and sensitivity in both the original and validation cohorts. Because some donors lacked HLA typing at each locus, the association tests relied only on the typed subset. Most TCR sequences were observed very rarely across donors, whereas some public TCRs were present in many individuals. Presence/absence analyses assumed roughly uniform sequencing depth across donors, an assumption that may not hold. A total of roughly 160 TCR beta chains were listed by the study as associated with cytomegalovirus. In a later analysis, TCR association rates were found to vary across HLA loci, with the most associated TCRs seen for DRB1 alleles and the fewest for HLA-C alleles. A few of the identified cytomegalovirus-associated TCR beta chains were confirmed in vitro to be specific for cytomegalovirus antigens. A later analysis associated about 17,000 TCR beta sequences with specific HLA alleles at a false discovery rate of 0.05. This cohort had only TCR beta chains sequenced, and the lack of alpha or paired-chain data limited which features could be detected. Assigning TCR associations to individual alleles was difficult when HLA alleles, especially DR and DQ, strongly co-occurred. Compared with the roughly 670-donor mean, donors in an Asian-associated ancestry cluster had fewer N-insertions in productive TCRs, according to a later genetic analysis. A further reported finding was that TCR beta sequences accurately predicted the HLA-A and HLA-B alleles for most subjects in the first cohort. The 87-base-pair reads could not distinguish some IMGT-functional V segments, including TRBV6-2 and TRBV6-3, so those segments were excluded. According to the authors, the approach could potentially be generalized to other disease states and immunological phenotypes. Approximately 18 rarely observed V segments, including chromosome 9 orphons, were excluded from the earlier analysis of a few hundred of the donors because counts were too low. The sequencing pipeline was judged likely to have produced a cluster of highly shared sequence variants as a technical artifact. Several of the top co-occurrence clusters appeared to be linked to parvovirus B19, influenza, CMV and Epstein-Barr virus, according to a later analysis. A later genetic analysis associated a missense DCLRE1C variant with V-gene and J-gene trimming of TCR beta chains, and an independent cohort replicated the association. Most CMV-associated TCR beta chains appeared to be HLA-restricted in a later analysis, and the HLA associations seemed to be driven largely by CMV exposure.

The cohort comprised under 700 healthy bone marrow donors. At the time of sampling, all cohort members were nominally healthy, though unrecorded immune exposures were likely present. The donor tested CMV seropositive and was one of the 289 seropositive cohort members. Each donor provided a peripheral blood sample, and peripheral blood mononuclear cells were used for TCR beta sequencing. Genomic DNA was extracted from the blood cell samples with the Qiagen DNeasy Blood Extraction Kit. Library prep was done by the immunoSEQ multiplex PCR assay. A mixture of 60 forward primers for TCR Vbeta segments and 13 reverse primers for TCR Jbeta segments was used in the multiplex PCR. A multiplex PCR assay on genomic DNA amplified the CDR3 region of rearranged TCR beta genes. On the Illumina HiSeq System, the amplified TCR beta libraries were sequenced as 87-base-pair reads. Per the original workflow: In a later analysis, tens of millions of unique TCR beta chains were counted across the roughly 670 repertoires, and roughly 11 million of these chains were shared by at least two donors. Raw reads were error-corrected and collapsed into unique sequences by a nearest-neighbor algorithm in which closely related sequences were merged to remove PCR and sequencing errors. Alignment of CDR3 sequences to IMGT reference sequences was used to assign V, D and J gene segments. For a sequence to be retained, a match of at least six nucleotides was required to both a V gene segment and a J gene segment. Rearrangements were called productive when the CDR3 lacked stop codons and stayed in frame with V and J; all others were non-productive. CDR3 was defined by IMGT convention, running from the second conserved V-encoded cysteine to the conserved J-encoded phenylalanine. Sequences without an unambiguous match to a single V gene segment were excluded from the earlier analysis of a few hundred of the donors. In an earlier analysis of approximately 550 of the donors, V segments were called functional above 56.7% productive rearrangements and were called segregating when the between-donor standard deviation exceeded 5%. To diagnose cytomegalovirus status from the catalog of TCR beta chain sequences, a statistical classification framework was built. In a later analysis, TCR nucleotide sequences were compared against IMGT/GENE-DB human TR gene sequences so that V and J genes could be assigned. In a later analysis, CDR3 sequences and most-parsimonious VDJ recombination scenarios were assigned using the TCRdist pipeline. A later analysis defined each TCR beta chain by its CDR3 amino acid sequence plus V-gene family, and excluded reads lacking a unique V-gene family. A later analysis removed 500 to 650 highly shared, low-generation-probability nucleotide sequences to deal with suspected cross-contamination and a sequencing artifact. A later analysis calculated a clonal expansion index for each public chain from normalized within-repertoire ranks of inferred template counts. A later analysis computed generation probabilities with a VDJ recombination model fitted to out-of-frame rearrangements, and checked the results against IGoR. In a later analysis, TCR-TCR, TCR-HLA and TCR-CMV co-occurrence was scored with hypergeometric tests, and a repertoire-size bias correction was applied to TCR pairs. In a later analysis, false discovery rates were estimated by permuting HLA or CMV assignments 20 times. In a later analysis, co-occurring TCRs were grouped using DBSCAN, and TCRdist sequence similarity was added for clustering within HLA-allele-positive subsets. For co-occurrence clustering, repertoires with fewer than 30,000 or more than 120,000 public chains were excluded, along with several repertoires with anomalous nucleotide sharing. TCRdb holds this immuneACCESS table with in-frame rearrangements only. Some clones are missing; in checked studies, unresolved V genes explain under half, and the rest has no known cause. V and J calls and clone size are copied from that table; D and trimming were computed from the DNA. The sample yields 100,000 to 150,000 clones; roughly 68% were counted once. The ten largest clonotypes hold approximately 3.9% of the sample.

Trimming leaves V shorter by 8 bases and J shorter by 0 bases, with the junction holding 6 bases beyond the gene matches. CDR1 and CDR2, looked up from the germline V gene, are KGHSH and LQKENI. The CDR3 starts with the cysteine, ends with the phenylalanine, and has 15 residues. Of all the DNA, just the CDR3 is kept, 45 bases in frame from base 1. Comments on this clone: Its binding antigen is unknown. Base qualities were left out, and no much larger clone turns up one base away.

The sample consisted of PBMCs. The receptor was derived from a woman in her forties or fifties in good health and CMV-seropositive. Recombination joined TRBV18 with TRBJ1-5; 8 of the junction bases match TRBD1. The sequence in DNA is TGTGCCAGCCCCGGGACAGGTAGTAGCAATCAGCCCCAGCATTTT. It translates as CASPGTGSSNQPQHF.